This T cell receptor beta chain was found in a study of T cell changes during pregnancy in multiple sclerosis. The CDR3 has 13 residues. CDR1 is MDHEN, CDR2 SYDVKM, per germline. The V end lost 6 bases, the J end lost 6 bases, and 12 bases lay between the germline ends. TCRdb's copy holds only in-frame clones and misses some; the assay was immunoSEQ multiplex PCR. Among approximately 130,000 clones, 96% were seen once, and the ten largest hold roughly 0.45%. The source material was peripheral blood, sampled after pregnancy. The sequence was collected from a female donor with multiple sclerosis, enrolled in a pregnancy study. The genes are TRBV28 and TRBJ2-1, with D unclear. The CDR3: CASRDSTLNEQFF. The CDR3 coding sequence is TGTGCCAGCAGGGATTCGACACTCAATGAGCAGTTCTTC. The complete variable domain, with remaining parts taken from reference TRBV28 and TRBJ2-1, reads DVKVTQSSRYLVKRTGEKVFLECVQDMDHENMFWYRQDPGLGLRLIYFSYDVKMKEKGDIPEGYSVSREKKERFSLILESASTNQTSMYLCASRDSTLNEQFFGPGTRLTVL.